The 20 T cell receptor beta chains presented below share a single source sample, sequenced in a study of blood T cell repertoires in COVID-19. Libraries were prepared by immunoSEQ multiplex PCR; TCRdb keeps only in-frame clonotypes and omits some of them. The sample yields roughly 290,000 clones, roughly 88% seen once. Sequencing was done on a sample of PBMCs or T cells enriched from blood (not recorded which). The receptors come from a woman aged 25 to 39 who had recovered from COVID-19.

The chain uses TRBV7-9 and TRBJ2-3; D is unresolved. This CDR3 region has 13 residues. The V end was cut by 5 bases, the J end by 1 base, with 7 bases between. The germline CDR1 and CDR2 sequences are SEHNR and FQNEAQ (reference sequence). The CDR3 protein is CASSRSRTDTQYF. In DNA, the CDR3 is TGTGCCAGCAGCCGTAGCCGCACAGATACGCAGTATTTT.

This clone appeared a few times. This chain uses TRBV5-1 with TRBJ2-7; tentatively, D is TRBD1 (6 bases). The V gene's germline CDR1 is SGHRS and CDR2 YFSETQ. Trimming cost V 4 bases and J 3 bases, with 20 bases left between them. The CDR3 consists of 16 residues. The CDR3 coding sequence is TGCGCCAGCAGCGGAACGGACAGCCGCTCCATCTACGAGCAGTACTTC. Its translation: CASSGTDSRSIYEQYF.

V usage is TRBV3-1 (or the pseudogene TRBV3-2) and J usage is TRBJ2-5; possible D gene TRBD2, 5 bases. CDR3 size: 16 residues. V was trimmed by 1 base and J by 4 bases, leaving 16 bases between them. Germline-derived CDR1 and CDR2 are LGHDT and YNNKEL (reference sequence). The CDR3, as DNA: TGTGCCAGCAGCCAAGCGACCTCTACCCGGGGAGAGACCCAGTACTTC. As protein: CASSQATSTRGETQYF.

DNA for the CDR3: TGTGCCAGCAGAGGGACAGGGTTCCCTTCCTACGAGCAGTACTTC. Amino acid sequence: CASRGTGFPSYEQYF. The chain combines TRBV6-5 with TRBJ2-7, with TRBD1 matching over 9 bases. V trimming: 6 bases; J trimming: 1 base; junction bases outside the gene matches: 7. Germline V gene sequence: CDR1 MNHEY, CDR2 SVGAGI. The CDR3 length is 15 residues.

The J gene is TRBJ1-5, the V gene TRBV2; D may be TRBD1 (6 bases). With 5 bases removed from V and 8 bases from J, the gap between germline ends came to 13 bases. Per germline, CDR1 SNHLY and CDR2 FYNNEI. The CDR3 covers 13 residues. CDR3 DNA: TGTGCCAGCAGTTTAGGGGGGGGGAAGCCCCAGCATTTT. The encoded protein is CASSLGGGKPQHF.

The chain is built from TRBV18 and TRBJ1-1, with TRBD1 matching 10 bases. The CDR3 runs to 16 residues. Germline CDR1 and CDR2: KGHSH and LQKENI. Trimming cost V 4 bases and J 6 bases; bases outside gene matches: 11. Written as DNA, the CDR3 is TGTGCCAGCTCACTGGGACAGGGGTCAACTCGGGCTGAAGCTTTCTTT. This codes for CASSLGQGSTRAEAFF.

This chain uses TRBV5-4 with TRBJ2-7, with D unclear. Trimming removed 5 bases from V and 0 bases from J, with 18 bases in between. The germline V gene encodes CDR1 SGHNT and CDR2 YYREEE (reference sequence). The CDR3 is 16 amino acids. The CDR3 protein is CASRPRPLASSYEQYF. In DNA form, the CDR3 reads TGTGCCAGCAGACCCCGCCCGCTCGCGAGCTCCTACGAGCAGTACTTC.

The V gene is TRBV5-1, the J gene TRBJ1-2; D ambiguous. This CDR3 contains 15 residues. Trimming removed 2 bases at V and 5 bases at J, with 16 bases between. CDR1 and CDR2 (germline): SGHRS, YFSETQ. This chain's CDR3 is CASSFGSADYYGYTF. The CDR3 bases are TGCGCCAGCAGCTTCGGTTCGGCAGACTATTATGGCTACACCTTC.

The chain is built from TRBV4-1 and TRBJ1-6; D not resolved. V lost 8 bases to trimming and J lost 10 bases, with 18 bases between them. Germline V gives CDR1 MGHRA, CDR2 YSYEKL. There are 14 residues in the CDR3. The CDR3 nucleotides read TGCGCCAGCCATCGCGGGGATAGCGACTCACCCCTCCACTTT. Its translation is CASHRGDSDSPLHF.

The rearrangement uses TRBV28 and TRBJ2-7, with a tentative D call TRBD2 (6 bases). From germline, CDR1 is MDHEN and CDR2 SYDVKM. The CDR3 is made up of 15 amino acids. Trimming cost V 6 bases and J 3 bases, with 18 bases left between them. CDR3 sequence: CASRSTLAANYEQYF. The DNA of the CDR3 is TGTGCCAGCAGATCCACTTTAGCGGCCAACTACGAGCAGTACTTC.

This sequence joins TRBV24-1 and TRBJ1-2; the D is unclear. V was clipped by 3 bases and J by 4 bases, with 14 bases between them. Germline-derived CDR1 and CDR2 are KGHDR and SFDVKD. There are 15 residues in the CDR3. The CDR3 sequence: CATSDASERTYGYTF. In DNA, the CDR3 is TGTGCCACCAGTGATGCGTCTGAAAGAACCTATGGCTACACCTTC.

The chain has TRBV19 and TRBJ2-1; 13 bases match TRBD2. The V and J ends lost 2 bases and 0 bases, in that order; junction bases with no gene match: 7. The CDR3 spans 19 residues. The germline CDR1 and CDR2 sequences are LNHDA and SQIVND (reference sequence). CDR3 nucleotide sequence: TGTGCCAGTAGTATAAGGACTAGCGGGGGTTCCCTCTCCTACAATGAGCAGTTCTTC. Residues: CASSIRTSGGSLSYNEQFF.

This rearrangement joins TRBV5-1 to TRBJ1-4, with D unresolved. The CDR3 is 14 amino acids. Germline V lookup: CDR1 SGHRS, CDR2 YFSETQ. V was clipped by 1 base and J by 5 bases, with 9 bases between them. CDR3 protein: CASSLSGKNEKLFF. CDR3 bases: TGCGCCAGCAGCTTGTCGGGGAAGAATGAAAAACTGTTTTTT.

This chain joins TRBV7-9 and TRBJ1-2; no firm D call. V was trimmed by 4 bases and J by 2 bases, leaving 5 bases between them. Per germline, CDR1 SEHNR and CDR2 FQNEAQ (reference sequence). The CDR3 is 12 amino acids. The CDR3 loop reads CASSSLNYGYTF. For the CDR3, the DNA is TGTGCCAGCAGCTCTCTAAACTATGGCTACACCTTC.

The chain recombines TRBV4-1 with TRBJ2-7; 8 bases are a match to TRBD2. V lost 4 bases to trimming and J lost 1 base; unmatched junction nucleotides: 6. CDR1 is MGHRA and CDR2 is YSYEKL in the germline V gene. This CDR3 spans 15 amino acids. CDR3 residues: CASSLPGTSSYEQYF. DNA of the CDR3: TGCGCCAGCAGCCTACCCGGGACTAGTTCCTACGAGCAGTACTTC.

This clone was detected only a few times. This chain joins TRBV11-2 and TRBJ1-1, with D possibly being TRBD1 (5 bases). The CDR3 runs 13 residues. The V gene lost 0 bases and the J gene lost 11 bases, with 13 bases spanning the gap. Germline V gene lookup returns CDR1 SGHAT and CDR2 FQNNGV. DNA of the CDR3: TGTGCCAGCAGCTTAGAACCCCCAGGGATGGCTTTCTTT. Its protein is CASSLEPPGMAFF.

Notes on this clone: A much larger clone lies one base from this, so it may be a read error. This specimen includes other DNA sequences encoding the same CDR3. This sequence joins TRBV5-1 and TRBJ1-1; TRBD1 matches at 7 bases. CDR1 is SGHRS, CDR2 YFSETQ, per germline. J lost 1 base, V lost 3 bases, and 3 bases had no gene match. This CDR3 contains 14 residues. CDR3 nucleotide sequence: TGCGCCAGCAGCTCGGGACAGCCGAACACTGAAGCTTTCTTT. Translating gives CASSSGQPNTEAFF. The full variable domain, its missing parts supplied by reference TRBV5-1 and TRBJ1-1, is KAGVTQTPRYLIKTRGQQVTLSCSPISGHRSVSWYQQTPGQGLQFLFEYFSETQRNKGNFPGRFSGRQFSNSRSEMNVSTLELGDSALYLCASSSGQPNTEAFFGQGTRLTVV.

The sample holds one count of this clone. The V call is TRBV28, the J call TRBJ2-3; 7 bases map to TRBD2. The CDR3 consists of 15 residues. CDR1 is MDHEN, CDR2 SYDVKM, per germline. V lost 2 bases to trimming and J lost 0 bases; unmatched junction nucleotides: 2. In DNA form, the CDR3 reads TGTGCCAGCAGTTTAGTCGGGGGGAGCACAGATACGCAGTATTTT. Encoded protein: CASSLVGGSTDTQYF.

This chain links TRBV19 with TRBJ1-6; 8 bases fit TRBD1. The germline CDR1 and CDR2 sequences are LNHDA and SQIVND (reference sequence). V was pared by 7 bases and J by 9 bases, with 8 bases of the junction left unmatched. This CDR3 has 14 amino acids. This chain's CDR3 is CASTTTGEGSPLHF. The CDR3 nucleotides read TGTGCCAGTACCACGACAGGGGAAGGTTCACCCCTCCACTTT. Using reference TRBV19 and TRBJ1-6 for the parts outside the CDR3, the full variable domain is DGGITQSPKYLFRKEGQNVTLSCEQNLNHDAMYWYRQDPGQGLRLIYYSQIVNDFQKGDIAEGYSVSREKKESFPLTVTSAQKNPTAFYLCASTTTGEGSPLHFGNGTRLTVT.

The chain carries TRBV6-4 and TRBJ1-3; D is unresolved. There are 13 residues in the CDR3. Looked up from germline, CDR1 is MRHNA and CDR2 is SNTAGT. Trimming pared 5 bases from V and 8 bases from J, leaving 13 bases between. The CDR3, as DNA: TGTGCCAGCAGTAGGGAGATGGGAGACACCATATATTTT. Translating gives CASSREMGDTIYF.